Listed below are T cell receptor beta chains from one sample, sequenced in a study of shared clonotypes between healthy human individuals. Sequenced by immunoSEQ multiplex PCR; TCRdb stores in-frame clones only, minus some. The profile shows approximately 97,000 clones, about 68% of them singletons. The sample taken for sequencing was memory CD8+ T cells sorted from blood. The receptors here all came from a man younger than 40 in good health. The CDR3 runs from the conserved cysteine through the conserved F or W. A D gene is named only where the DNA matches it firmly. Only part of the rows carry a size: once, few, many, or a class if the clone is expanded.

d_call clone_size j_call cdr3_length v_call cdr3_nt cdr3_aa
TRBD1 . TRBJ2-7 13 TRBV14 TGTGCCAGCAGCCGGACAGGTTTCCACGAGCAGTACTTC CASSRTGFHEQYF
. . TRBJ2-7 12 TRBV29-1 TGCAGCGTTGAAGGGGCCGCGGCCGAGCAGTACTTC CSVEGAAAEQYF
. few TRBJ2-1 14 TRBV5-1 TGCGCCAGCAGCTTGGGTATCAACACCGATGAGCAGTTCTTC CASSLGINTDEQFF
. . TRBJ2-1 15 TRBV7-9 TGTGCCAGCAGCTTAAGAGGGAGCTCCTACAATGAGCAGTTCTTC CASSLRGSSYNEQFF
. . TRBJ2-3 11 TRBV27 TGTGCCAGCAGCTATAAGACTACGCAGTATTTT CASSYKTTQYF
TRBD2 . TRBJ2-2 22 TRBV2 TGTGCCAGCAGTGACCCGTCGTCGTCCGGGACTAGCGGTCGCGCGAACACCGGGGAGCTGTTTTTT CASSDPSSSGTSGRANTGELFF
TRBD1 . TRBJ2-1 14 TRBV13 TGTGCCAGCAGCTTACGACAGGGAGTCCATGAGCAGTTCTTC CASSLRQGVHEQFF
. few TRBJ2-1 17 TRBV18 TGTGCCAGCTCACCACCGCGGCTCCCGAACAACCCTAATGAGCAGTTCTTC CASSPPRLPNNPNEQFF
TRBD1 . TRBJ1-5 16 TRBV27 TGTGCCAGCAGTTTGGAAGGACAGGCTGGCAATCAGCCCCAGCATTTT CASSLEGQAGNQPQHF
. many TRBJ2-3 12 TRBV28 TGTGCCAGCAGACCAGGGGCGTGGACGCAGTATTTT CASRPGAWTQYF
. . TRBJ1-1 12 TRBV9 TGTGCCAGCAGCGTAGGCTCGGGAGAAGCTTTCTTT CASSVGSGEAFF
. . TRBJ2-1 17 TRBV18 TGTGCCAGCTCACCAGCTATAGCGGACCGGGACCACAATGAGCAGTTCTTC CASSPAIADRDHNEQFF
. . TRBJ2-3 15 TRBV2 TGTGCCAGCAGTGAGGACAGCAGGTCCACAGATACGCAGTATTTT CASSEDSRSTDTQYF
TRBD1 few TRBJ2-7 15 TRBV2 TGTGCCAGCAGTATACAGGGGGCGCCGGGGTACGAGCAGTACTTC CASSIQGAPGYEQYF
. . TRBJ1-5 15 TRBV13 TGTGCCAGCAGCCGTAGGACACCTATCAATCAGCCCCAGCATTTT CASSRRTPINQPQHF
. . TRBJ2-7 15 TRBV6-6 TGTGCCAGCAGTTACTCAGGCGTAGACTCCTACGAGCAGTACTTC CASSYSGVDSYEQYF
TRBD1 . TRBJ2-7 13 TRBV6-1 TGTGCCGCCCGGGACAGGGTCAATTACGAGCAGTACTTC CAARDRVNYEQYF
. . TRBJ1-1 13 TRBV6-6 TGTGCCAGCAGTTACCTAGGGGCCACTGAAGCTTTCTTT CASSYLGATEAFF
TRBD1 . TRBJ1-5 15 TRBV6-4 TGTGCCAGCAGCAGGACAGGCGGGATTGATCAGCCCCAGCATTTT CASSRTGGIDQPQHF
. once TRBJ1-1 13 TRBV10-3 TGTGCCACCTCAGGGGACCTGAACACTGAAGCTTTCTTT CATSGDLNTEAFF
TRBD1 . TRBJ2-7 14 TRBV9 TGTGCCAGCAGCGTCGGGACAGGGGCCTACGAGCAGTACTTC CASSVGTGAYEQYF
. . TRBJ2-3 12 TRBV5-1 TGCGCCAGCAGCTTTTTAGATAATACGCAGTATTTT CASSFLDNTQYF
. . TRBJ2-3 16 TRBV25-1 TGTGCCAGCAGTGAATGGCTGGGGGCGGAAACAGATACGCAGTATTTT CASSEWLGAETDTQYF
. . TRBJ2-1 14 TRBV27 TGTGCCAGCAGAGTAGGCGCCCGGTACAATGAGCAGTTCTTC CASRVGARYNEQFF
TRBD2 . TRBJ2-3 16 TRBV11-1 TGTGCCAGCAGCTCATCTTTGCGGGAGGACACAGATACGCAGTATTTT CASSSSLREDTDTQYF
TRBD1 . TRBJ2-3 15 TRBV7-9 TGTGCCAGCAGCCAGGGAAAGACAGGGGCAGATACGCAGTATTTT CASSQGKTGADTQYF
TRBD2 . TRBJ2-7 18 TRBV7-8 TGTGCCAGCAGCTCGGGACTAGCGGGAGGAATCACACCCTACGAGCAGTACTTC CASSSGLAGGITPYEQYF
. . TRBJ2-7 13 TRBV4-1 TGCGCCAGCAGCCAAGCTGGGACCGTACCTCGGAGGTTC CASSQAGTVPRRF
. . TRBJ2-1 19 TRBV27 TGTGCCAGCAGTTTATACTGGTCTGCCGAATCCAGGGCCTACAATGAGCAGTTCTTC CASSLYWSAESRAYNEQFF
TRBD2 . TRBJ2-7 16 TRBV13 TGTGCCAGCAGCTTATCGGCTAGCGGAAATGCCTACGAGCAGTACTTC CASSLSASGNAYEQYF
. few TRBJ1-5 15 TRBV25-1 TGTGCCAGCAGTACTAATGGAAATAGCAATCAGCCCCAGCATTTT CASSTNGNSNQPQHF
. . TRBJ1-3 14 TRBV5-6 TGTGCCAGCAGCTTGGGAGTTCCACAGTTACCCATATATTTT CASSLGVPQLPIYF
TRBD1 . TRBJ2-1 15 TRBV7-3 TGTGCCAGCAGCTTAACACAGGGGGGAGGCAATGAGCAGTTCTTC CASSLTQGGGNEQFF
. . TRBJ2-7 13 TRBV5-4 TGTGCCAGCAGCTTGGCGGCGGGCTACGAGCAGTACTTC CASSLAAGYEQYF
TRBD2 . TRBJ2-7 16 TRBV28 TGTGCCAGCAGCGAAACTAGCGGGGGGAGCTCCTACGAGCAGTACTTC CASSETSGGSSYEQYF
. . TRBJ2-2 16 TRBV6-6 TGTGCCAGCAGTTACGGCAGGGCGAAAAACACCGGGGAGCTGTTTTTT CASSYGRAKNTGELFF
. . TRBJ2-3 14 TRBV11-2 TGTGCCAGCGCGGCGGTGATTGGGACAGATACGCAGTATTTT CASAAVIGTDTQYF
. . TRBJ2-7 13 TRBV19 TGTGCCAGTAGTACCCCTCGGGTGGGCGAGCAGTACTTC CASSTPRVGEQYF
. . TRBJ2-2 15 TRBV9 TGTGCCAGCAGCGTGAGCGGATCGAACACCGGGGAGCTGTTTTTT CASSVSGSNTGELFF
TRBD2 few TRBJ2-3 14 TRBV30 TGTGCCTGGGCTCCGGGACTAGCGGGAGATACGCAGTATTTT CAWAPGLAGDTQYF
. . TRBJ2-6 15 TRBV11-2 TGTGCCAGCAGCTTAGCGGGCTCTGGGGCCAACGTCCTGACTTTC CASSLAGSGANVLTF
TRBD2 . TRBJ2-5 18 TRBV27 TGTGCCAGCAGTCCGACGGGGCTAGCGGGGGGATACCAAGAGACCCAGTACTTC CASSPTGLAGGYQETQYF
. . TRBJ2-7 15 TRBV9 TGTGCCAGCAACTCCGACGGGCGGGCCGCCTACGAGCAGTACTTC CASNSDGRAAYEQYF
TRBD2 few TRBJ2-7 14 TRBV15 TGTGCCACCAGCAGAGGAATGGGGGGGAACGAGCAGTACTTC CATSRGMGGNEQYF